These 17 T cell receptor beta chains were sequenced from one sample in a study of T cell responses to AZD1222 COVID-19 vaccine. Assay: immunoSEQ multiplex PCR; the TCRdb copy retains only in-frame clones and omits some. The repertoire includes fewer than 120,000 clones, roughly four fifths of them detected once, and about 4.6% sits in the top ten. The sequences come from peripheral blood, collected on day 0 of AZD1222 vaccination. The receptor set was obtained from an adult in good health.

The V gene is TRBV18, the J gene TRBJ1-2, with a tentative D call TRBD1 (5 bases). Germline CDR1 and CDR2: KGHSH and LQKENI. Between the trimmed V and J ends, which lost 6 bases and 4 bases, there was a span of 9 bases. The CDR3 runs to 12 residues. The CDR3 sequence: CASSRGGYGYTF. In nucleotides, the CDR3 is TGTGCCAGCTCCCGGGGGGGCTATGGCTACACCTTC.

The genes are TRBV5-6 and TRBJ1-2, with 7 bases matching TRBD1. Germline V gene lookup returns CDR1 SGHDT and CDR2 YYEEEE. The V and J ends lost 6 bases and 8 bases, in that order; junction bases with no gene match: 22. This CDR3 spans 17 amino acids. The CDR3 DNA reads TGTGCCAGCACCCAGCTTATAGGGACAGAACGCGGGGAAGGCTACACCTTC. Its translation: CASTQLIGTERGEGYTF.

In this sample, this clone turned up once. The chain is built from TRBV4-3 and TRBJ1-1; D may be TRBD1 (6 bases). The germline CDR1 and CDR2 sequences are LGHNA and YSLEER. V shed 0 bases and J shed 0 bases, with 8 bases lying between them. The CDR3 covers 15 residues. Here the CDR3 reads CASSQDKGVNTEAFF. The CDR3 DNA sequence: TGCGCCAGCAGCCAAGATAAGGGGGTGAACACTGAAGCTTTCTTT.

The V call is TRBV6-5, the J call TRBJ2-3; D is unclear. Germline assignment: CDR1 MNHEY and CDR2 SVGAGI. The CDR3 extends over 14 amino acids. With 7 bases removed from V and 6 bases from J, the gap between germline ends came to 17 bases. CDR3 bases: TGTGCCAGCAAACCCGGGCCTTCCGTCGATACGCAGTATTTT. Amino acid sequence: CASKPGPSVDTQYF.

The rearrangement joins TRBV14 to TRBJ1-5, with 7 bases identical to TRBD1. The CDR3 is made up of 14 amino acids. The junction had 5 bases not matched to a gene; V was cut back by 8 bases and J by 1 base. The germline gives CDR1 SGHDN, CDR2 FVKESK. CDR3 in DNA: TGTGCCAGCGGCAGACAGGGAAGCAATCAGCCCCAGCATTTT. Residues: CASGRQGSNQPQHF.

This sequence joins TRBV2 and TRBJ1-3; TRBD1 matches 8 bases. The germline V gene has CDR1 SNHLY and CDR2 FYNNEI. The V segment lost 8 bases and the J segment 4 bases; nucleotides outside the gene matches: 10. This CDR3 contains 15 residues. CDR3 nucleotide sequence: TGTGCCAGCCATCCGCAGGGGGCGGCAGGAAACACCATATATTTT. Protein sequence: CASHPQGAAGNTIYF.

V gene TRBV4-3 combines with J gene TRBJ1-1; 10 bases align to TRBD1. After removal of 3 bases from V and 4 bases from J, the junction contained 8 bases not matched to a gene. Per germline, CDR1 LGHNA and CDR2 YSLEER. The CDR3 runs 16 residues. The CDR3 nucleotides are TGCGCCAGCAGCCAGGATCCGGGACAGGGGTTCACTGAAGCTTTCTTT. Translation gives CASSQDPGQGFTEAFF.

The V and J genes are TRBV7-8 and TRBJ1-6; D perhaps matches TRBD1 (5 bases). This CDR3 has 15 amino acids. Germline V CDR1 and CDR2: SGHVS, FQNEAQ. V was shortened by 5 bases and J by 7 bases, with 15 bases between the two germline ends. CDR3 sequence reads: CASSPTRGTNSPLHF. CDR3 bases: TGTGCCAGCAGCCCCACTCGGGGGACGAATTCACCCCTCCACTTT.

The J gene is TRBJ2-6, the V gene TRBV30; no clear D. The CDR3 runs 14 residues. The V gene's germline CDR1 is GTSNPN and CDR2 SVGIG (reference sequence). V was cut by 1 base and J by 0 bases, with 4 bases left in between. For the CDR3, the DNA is TGTGCCTGGAGTGCCGACTCTGGGGCCAACGTCCTGACTTTC. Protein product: CAWSADSGANVLTF. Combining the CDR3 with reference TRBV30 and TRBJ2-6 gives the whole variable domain SQTIHQWPATLVQPVGSPLSLECTVEGTSNPNLYWYRQAAGRGLQLLFYSVGIGQISSEVPQNLSASRPQDRQFILSSKKLLLSDSGFYLCAWSADSGANVLTFGAGSRLTVL.

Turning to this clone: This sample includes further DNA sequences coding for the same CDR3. CDR3 protein: CASSLGRQANTEAFF. CDR3 DNA: TGTGCCAGCAGCTTGGGGAGACAGGCGAACACTGAAGCTTTCTTT. The chain is built from TRBV5-6 and TRBJ1-1; possible D gene TRBD1, 6 bases. CDR1 and CDR2 from the germline V gene are SGHDT and YYEEEE. V was clipped by 0 bases and J by 1 base, with 10 bases between them. CDR3 length: 15 residues. The variable domain in full, completed from reference TRBV5-6 and TRBJ1-1, reads DAGVTQSPTHLIKTRGQQVTLRCSPKSGHDTVSWYQQALGQGPQFIFQYYEEEERQRGNFPDRFSGHQFPNYSSELNVNALLLGDSALYLCASSLGRQANTEAFFGQGTRLTVV.

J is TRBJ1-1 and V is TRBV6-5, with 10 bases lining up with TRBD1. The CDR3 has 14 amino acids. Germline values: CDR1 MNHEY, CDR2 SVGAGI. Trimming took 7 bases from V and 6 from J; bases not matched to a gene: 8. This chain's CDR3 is CASNLRTGGSEAFF. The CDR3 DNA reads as TGTGCCAGCAACCTGAGGACAGGGGGGTCTGAAGCTTTCTTT.

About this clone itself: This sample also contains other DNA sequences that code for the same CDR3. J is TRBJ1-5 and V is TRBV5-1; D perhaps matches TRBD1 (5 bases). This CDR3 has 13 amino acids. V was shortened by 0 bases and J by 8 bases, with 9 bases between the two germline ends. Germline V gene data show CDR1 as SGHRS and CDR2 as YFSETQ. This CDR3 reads CASSLGGGEPQHF. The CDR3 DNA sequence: TGCGCCAGCAGCTTGGGCGGGGGTGAGCCCCAGCATTTT.

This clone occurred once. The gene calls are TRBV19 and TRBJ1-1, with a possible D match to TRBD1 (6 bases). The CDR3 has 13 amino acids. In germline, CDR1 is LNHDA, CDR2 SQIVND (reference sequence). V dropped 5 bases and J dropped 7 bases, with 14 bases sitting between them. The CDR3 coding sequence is TGTGCCAGTAGTGCCGACAGGCTGGTTGAAGCTTTCTTT. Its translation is CASSADRLVEAFF.

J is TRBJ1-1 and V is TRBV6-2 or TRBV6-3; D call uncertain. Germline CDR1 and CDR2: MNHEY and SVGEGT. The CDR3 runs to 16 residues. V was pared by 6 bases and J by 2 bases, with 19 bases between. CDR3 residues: CASSPRDPRSNTEAFF. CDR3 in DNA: TGTGCCAGCAGCCCTCGAGACCCCAGGTCAAACACTGAAGCTTTCTTT.

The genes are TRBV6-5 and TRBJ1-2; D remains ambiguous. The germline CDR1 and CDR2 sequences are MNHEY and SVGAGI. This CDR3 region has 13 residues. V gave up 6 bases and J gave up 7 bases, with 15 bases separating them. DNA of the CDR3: TGTGCCAGCAGACAGATAGGGCGTGGTGGCTACACCTTC. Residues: CASRQIGRGGYTF.

CDR3 sequence: CASSVGPFAGDTQYF. The DNA of the CDR3 is TGTGCCAGCAGCGTAGGACCTTTTGCGGGAGATACGCAGTATTTT. The J gene is TRBJ2-3, the V gene TRBV9; a weak D match, TRBD2 (5 bases). The germline V and J ends were trimmed by 0 bases and 5 bases, with 13 bases remaining between them. CDR3 length: 15 amino acids. CDR1 SGDLS and CDR2 YYNGEE come from the germline V gene.

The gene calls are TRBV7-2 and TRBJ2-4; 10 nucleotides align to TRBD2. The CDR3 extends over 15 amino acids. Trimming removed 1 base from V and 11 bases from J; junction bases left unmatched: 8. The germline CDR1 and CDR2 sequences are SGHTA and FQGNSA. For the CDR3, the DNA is TGTGCCAGCAGCTTAGGGCAACTAGCGGGACATCTTCAGTACTTC. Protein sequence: CASSLGQLAGHLQYF. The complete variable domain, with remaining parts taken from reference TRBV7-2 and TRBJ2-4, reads GAGVSQSPSNKVTEKGKDVELRCDPISGHTALYWYRQSLGQGLEFLIYFQGNSAPDKSGLPSDRFSAERTGGSVSTLTIQRTQQEDSAVYLCASSLGQLAGHLQYFGAGTRLSVL.